The clone carrying this T cell receptor (beta chain) came up a few times. This sample stems from a study of blood T cell repertoires in COVID-19. Study context: Samples of COVID-19 (acute and convalescent) were obtained from the United States, Italy and Spain. In each case, the material was cDNA or gDNA derived from T cells, B-cell-depleted T cells, or PBMCs.

The repertoire was sequenced with immunoSEQ multiplex PCR; TCRdb's copy has only in-frame clones and lacks some. The data contain roughly 190,000 clones, roughly four fifths of them seen just once; the ten biggest clones take up around 6.5%. The CDR3 extends over 12 amino acids. CDR1 and CDR2 from the germline V gene are SNHLY and FYNNEI. V lost 4 bases and J 5 bases, leaving 8 bases between the germline ends. The specimen was peripheral blood. The rearrangement uses TRBV2 and TRBJ1-2, with a possible D match to TRBD1 (5 bases). This clonotype originated in a woman aged 40-49 years with acute or convalescent COVID-19. CDR3 amino acids: CASSARVYGYTF. The DNA of the CDR3 is TGTGCCAGCAGTGCCAGGGTGTATGGCTACACCTTC.